The next 27 T cell receptor beta chains were all read from a single sample in a study of blood T cell repertoires in COVID-19. Here immunoSEQ multiplex PCR was the method, and the copy in TCRdb shows in-frame clones only, minus some. This sample has 100,000 to 150,000 clones, with around 76% found just once. The sequenced sample was peripheral blood. The source of these receptors is an elderly man with COVID-19, enrolled during active disease.

The gene calls are TRBV18 and TRBJ2-2; TRBD2 matches 8 bases. This CDR3 is built from 17 residues. V lost 2 bases and J lost 5; bases outside the gene matches: 10. From germline, CDR1 is KGHSH and CDR2 LQKENI. CDR3 sequence: CASSPEDPRGGTGELFF. As DNA, the CDR3 is TGTGCCAGCTCACCAGAGGACCCTCGGGGGGGTACCGGGGAGCTGTTTTTT.

The chain joins TRBV11-3 to TRBJ1-2; 7 bases match TRBD1. After removal of 0 bases from V and 9 bases from J, the junction contained 16 bases not matched to a gene. Looked up from germline, CDR1 is SGHNT and CDR2 is YENEEA. This CDR3 spans 17 amino acids. This chain's CDR3 is CASSLDFRPGQNWCYTF. The CDR3, as DNA: TGTGCCAGCAGCTTAGATTTCAGACCGGGACAGAATTGGTGCTACACCTTC.

This clone was counted once. The chain couples TRBV11-2 to TRBJ2-3; 10 positions agree with TRBD2. The CDR3 spans 15 residues. The ends lost 3 bases at V and 7 bases at J; junction bases unmatched: 7. CDR1 and CDR2 from the germline V gene are SGHAT and FQNNGV. The CDR3 reads CASSLSTSGANTQYF. As DNA, the CDR3 is TGTGCCAGCAGCTTGTCTACTAGCGGGGCCAATACGCAGTATTTT.

The J gene is TRBJ1-1, the V gene TRBV5-1, with TRBD1 matching 7 bases. This CDR3 is 14 amino acids long. CDR1 and CDR2 (germline): SGHRS, YFSETQ. With 4 bases clipped from V and 2 bases from J, the junction kept 5 bases outside the gene matches. The chain's CDR3 is CASSPDRINTEAFF. CDR3 in DNA: TGCGCCAGCAGCCCGGACAGGATAAACACTGAAGCTTTCTTT.

The genes are TRBV5-1 and TRBJ2-3, with 13 positions matching TRBD2. J gave up 5 bases and V 4 bases, and 4 bases lay outside the gene matches. CDR1 and CDR2 (germline): SGHRS, YFSETQ. The CDR3 spans 15 residues. The CDR3 DNA follows: TGCGCCAGCAGCGCGGGACTAGCGGGGATAGATACGCAGTATTTT. It is translated as CASSAGLAGIDTQYF.

This chain connects TRBV25-1 to TRBJ2-3; unclear D gene. The CDR3 contains 15 residues. Trimming took off 5 bases at V and 2 bases at J, with 14 bases between the two ends. The germline V gene encodes CDR1 MGHDK and CDR2 SYGVNS. CDR3: CASSSPGLDTDTQYF. The CDR3 DNA reads TGTGCCAGCAGTAGCCCGGGTCTAGACACAGATACGCAGTATTTT.

This chain connects TRBV15 to TRBJ1-5, with 8 bases fitting TRBD1. CDR1 is LNHNV and CDR2 is YYDKDF in the germline V gene (reference sequence). The V gene end was trimmed by 1 base and the J gene end by 5 bases; junction bases not matched to a gene: 4. The CDR3 runs 15 residues. CDR3 DNA sequence: TGTGCCACCAGCAGAGTCCCAGGGGGCTATCAGCCCCAGCATTTT. This translates into CATSRVPGGYQPQHF.

This rearrangement joins TRBV6-5 to TRBJ2-7; a possible D gene is TRBD2 (6 bases). V lost 6 bases and J lost 2, with 17 bases in between. This CDR3 has 15 amino acids. CDR1 is MNHEY, CDR2 SVGAGI, per germline. CDR3 protein: CASRGRGNPPYEQYF. CDR3 bases: TGTGCCAGCAGGGGGCGGGGAAATCCCCCCTACGAGCAGTACTTC.

The chain carries TRBV7-6 and TRBJ2-1, with 10 bases aligning to TRBD1. Germline lookup yields CDR1 SGHVS and CDR2 FNYEAQ. V lost 5 bases, J lost 9 bases, and 4 bases stayed unmatched. The length of the CDR3 is 13 residues. The CDR3, as DNA: TGTGCCAGCAGCCGACAGGGGGCAACTGAGCAGTTCTTC. Translated, it gives CASSRQGATEQFF. The full variable domain, completed using reference TRBV7-6 and TRBJ2-1, is GAGVSQSPRYKVTKRGQDVALRCDPISGHVSLYWYRQALGQGPEFLTYFNYEAQQDKSGLPNDRFSAERPEGSISTLTIQRTEQRDSAMYRCASSRQGATEQFFGPGTRLTVL.

The chain carries TRBV6-2 or TRBV6-3 and TRBJ1-5, with TRBD1 matching over 7 bases. The V gene end was trimmed by 0 bases and the J gene end by 2 bases; junction bases not matched to a gene: 10. Germline V gene sequence: CDR1 MNHEY, CDR2 SVGEGT. The CDR3 contains 18 residues. The CDR3 coding sequence is TGTGCCAGCAGTTACTCAGGCGCCCGGGACAGAGGCAATCAGCCCCAGCATTTT. Translated, it gives CASSYSGARDRGNQPQHF.

This clone occurred once. V and J are TRBV3-1 (or the pseudogene TRBV3-2) and TRBJ2-5; D is undetermined. The V end was cut by 1 base, the J end by 2 bases, with 8 bases between. CDR3 length equals 14 residues. Germline V gene data show CDR1 as LGHDT and CDR2 as YNNKEL (reference sequence). CDR3 DNA: TGTGCCAGCAGCCAAGTCCCGGGTCAAGAGACCCAGTACTTC. It specifies CASSQVPGQETQYF.

The chain uses TRBV29-1 and TRBJ2-2; D is possibly TRBD1 (6 bases). From germline, CDR1 is SQVTM and CDR2 ANQGSEA. This CDR3 has 14 residues. The V gene lost 3 bases and the J gene lost 3 bases, with 11 bases spanning the gap. CDR3 bases: TGCAGCGTTGAGCAGGGGTCGGACACCGGGGAGCTGTTTTTT. Translation: CSVEQGSDTGELFF.

The chain couples TRBV14 to TRBJ2-5; the match to TRBD2 covers 7 bases. The V gene's germline CDR1 is SGHDN and CDR2 FVKESK. The CDR3 loop spans 14 amino acids. V trimming: 4 bases; J trimming: 6 bases; junction bases outside the gene matches: 8. The CDR3 bases are TGTGCCAGCAGCCCAGGGAGGGGTGGAAAGACCCAGTACTTC. Encoded protein: CASSPGRGGKTQYF.

The J gene is TRBJ2-1, the V gene TRBV4-1, with 13 positions matching TRBD2. Unmatched junction bases numbered 7, after V lost 4 bases and J lost 4 bases. This CDR3 spans 17 amino acids. In germline, CDR1 is MGHRA, CDR2 YSYEKL. The CDR3 DNA follows: TGCGCCAGCAGCCGCGGGACTAGCGGGATGTCATACAATGAGCAGTTCTTC. Its translation is CASSRGTSGMSYNEQFF.

The chain recombines TRBV5-6 with TRBJ2-7; D possibly corresponds to TRBD2 (6 bases). From germline, CDR1 is SGHDT and CDR2 YYEEEE. The CDR3 spans 13 residues. The V end was cut by 5 bases, the J end by 2 bases, with 11 bases between. The chain's CDR3 is CASSWAGTYEQYF. The CDR3 DNA follows: TGTGCCAGCAGTTGGGCGGGAACCTACGAGCAGTACTTC.

The chain combines TRBV28 with TRBJ1-2; perhaps TRBD1 as D (6 bases). CDR3 length: 12 residues. The V end lost 5 bases, the J end lost 4 bases, and 8 bases lay between the germline ends. Germline V gene data show CDR1 as MDHEN and CDR2 as SYDVKM. CDR3 sequence reads: CASSTGFYGYTF. The CDR3 region has the DNA TGTGCCAGCAGTACAGGGTTCTATGGCTACACCTTC.

V usage is TRBV7-8 and J usage is TRBJ2-1; D is uncertain. The CDR3 consists of 15 residues. The V gene's germline CDR1 is SGHVS and CDR2 FQNEAQ. V shed 5 bases and J shed 7 bases, with 18 bases lying between them. The CDR3 sequence: CASSPVSFGGNEQFF. CDR3 coding DNA: TGTGCCAGCAGCCCAGTGAGTTTCGGCGGAAATGAGCAGTTCTTC. Variable domain in full (rest from reference TRBV7-8 and TRBJ2-1): GAGVSQSPRYKVAKRGQDVALRCDPISGHVSLFWYQQALGQGPEFLTYFQNEAQLDKSGLPSDRFFAERPEGSVSTLKIQRTQQEDSAVYLCASSPVSFGGNEQFFGPGTRLTVL.

This clone showed up many times. Other DNA sequences within the sample encode an identical CDR3. The J gene is TRBJ1-1, the V gene TRBV6-5, with 10 bases matching TRBD1. Germline lookup yields CDR1 MNHEY and CDR2 SVGAGI. The junction had 7 bases not matched to a gene; V was cut back by 7 bases and J by 5 bases. The CDR3 runs to 14 residues. CDR3 amino acids: CASTPTGGGTEAFF. CDR3 nucleotide sequence: TGTGCCAGCACCCCGACAGGGGGCGGAACTGAAGCTTTCTTT.

J is TRBJ1-4 and V is TRBV4-3; D might be TRBD1 (6 bases). The CDR3 has 15 residues. CDR1 and CDR2 (germline): LGHNA, YSLEER. Trimming pared 0 bases from V and 4 bases from J, leaving 9 bases between. The CDR3 protein is CASSQEDRHNEKLFF. CDR3 DNA sequence: TGCGCCAGCAGCCAAGAGGACAGACATAATGAAAAACTGTTTTTT.

This clone was counted a few times. The genes are TRBV11-2 and TRBJ1-1; D gene ambiguous. V dropped 6 bases and J dropped 0 bases, with 8 bases sitting between them. The CDR3 has 13 residues. Germline V gene lookup returns CDR1 SGHAT and CDR2 FQNNGV. This CDR3 is CASSRQLNTEAFF. Here the CDR3 DNA reads TGTGCCAGCAGTAGACAACTGAACACTGAAGCTTTCTTT.

In its sample, this clone was seen a few times. The chain links TRBV9 to TRBJ1-6; 10 bases align to TRBD1. CDR3 length: 14 residues. After removal of 3 bases from V and 6 bases from J, the junction contained 0 bases not matched to a gene. Looked up from germline, CDR1 is SGDLS and CDR2 is YYNGEE. CDR3 protein: CASSGQGANSPLHF. The CDR3 nucleotides are TGTGCCAGCAGCGGACAGGGGGCTAATTCACCCCTCCACTTT.

The rearrangement joins TRBV7-9 to TRBJ1-1; TRBD1 agrees at 9 bases. CDR1 is SEHNR and CDR2 is FQNEAQ in the germline V gene (reference sequence). The CDR3 has 15 amino acids. The ends lost 5 bases at V and 6 bases at J; junction bases unmatched: 10. In nucleotides, the CDR3 is TGTGCCAGCAGCAGATTGACAGGGGGATCCGCTGAAGCTTTCTTT. Translated, it gives CASSRLTGGSAEAFF.

This chain uses TRBV6-1 with TRBJ1-2; D is unclear. Germline V gene sequence: CDR1 MNHNS, CDR2 SASEGT. The CDR3 totals 17 residues. V was trimmed by 1 base and J by 5 bases, leaving 20 bases between them. The CDR3 region is CASSEDASMRAFYGYTF. CDR3 DNA sequence: TGTGCCAGCAGTGAAGACGCCTCAATGAGGGCCTTTTATGGCTACACCTTC.

This chain links TRBV27 with TRBJ2-7; 10 nucleotides line up with TRBD2. With V trimmed by 3 bases and J by 4 bases, 6 bases remained unmatched. This CDR3 region has 15 residues. Germline loops: CDR1 MNHEY, CDR2 SMNVEV (reference sequence). CDR3 bases: TGTGCCAGCAGTTTGGCTAGCGGGAGCGTTTACGAGCAGTACTTC. Amino acid sequence: CASSLASGSVYEQYF.

The chain carries TRBV2 and TRBJ1-2; D is possibly TRBD1 (5 bases). Germline lookup yields CDR1 SNHLY and CDR2 FYNNEI. The CDR3 extends over 13 amino acids. V was clipped by 2 bases and J by 8 bases, with 12 bases between them. In DNA, the CDR3 is TGTGCCAGCAGTGAACAGGGTCCGGAAGGCTACACCTTC. It translates to CASSEQGPEGYTF.

The V call is TRBV7-6, the J call TRBJ2-1; TRBD2 agrees at 7 bases. This CDR3 region has 18 residues. Germline V gene data show CDR1 as SGHVS and CDR2 as FNYEAQ. V dropped 1 base and J dropped 2; count of bases not matched to a gene: 11. CDR3 bases: TGTGCCAGCAGCTTAGACTCCCTTTGGCGGGAGACCTACAATGAGCAGTTCTTC. It encodes CASSLDSLWRETYNEQFF.

This chain joins TRBV5-5 and TRBJ1-2; D is undetermined. From germline, CDR1 is SGHKS and CDR2 YYEKEE (reference sequence). This CDR3 is 14 amino acids long. V lost 4 bases to trimming and J lost 0 bases, with 10 bases between them. CDR3 sequence: CASSPEATNYGYTF. The DNA of the CDR3 is TGTGCCAGCAGCCCGGAGGCGACTAACTATGGCTACACCTTC. The whole variable domain, filled in from reference TRBV5-5 and TRBJ1-2, reads DAGVTQSPTHLIKTRGQQVTLRCSPISGHKSVSWYQQVLGQGPQFIFQYYEKEERGRGNFPDRFSARQFPNYSSELNVNALLLGDSALYLCASSPEATNYGYTFGSGTRLTVV.